This TCR beta chain was identified in a study of shared clonotypes between healthy human individuals. CDR3 length: 16 residues. CDR1 and CDR2 from the germline V gene are KGHSH and LQKENI. The J segment lost 9 bases and the V segment lost 5 bases, leaving 7 bases of the junction unmatched. General study points: Limitation of the genetic and exposure-history diversity represented came from the few donors.

The table came from immunoSEQ multiplex PCR; TCRdb's copy has only in-frame clones and leaves some out. This sample has 400,000 to 500,000 clones, with around three quarters found just once. As to this clone: The target antigen is unknown.

The V call is TRBV18, the J call TRBJ2-1; TRBD2 matches 16 bases. This sequence was found in a middle-aged woman in good health. Some clones in this sample may be carry-over from other donors' samples. Sequences were obtained from PBMCs. The CDR3 protein is CASSSRGLAGGTEQFF. Written as DNA, the CDR3 is TGTGCCAGCTCATCCCGGGGACTAGCGGGAGGGACTGAGCAGTTCTTC.